These 14 T cell receptor beta chains were sequenced from one sample in a study of T cell repertoires in cytomegalovirus infection. TCRdb processed the reads anew with MiXCR; each CDR3 protein has one entry. The sample shows more than 200,000 distinct CDR3 sequences, around 9% of them seen only once. The material sequenced was PBMCs. All receptors come from a human donor in good health (CMV status not recorded). Some clones in this sample may be carry-over from other donors' samples.

In this sample, this clonotype turned up many times. The rearrangement links TRBV12-3 or TRBV12-4 to TRBJ1-2; D is ambiguous. The CDR3 is 16 amino acids. The germline V and J ends were trimmed by 5 bases and 5 bases, with 21 bases remaining between them. The chain's CDR3 is CASSPARTSPRYGYTF. In DNA, the CDR3 is TGTGCCAGCAGTCCAGCCCGGACTTCCCCGAGGTATGGCTACACCTTC.

This clonotype was seen many times. Here the CDR3 reads CASSREGDQPQHF. CDR3 DNA: TGTGCCAGCAGCCGCGAGGGGGATCAGCCCCAGCATTTT. The rearrangement uses TRBV2 and TRBJ1-5; D may be TRBD1 (6 bases). With 6 bases removed from V and 5 bases from J, the gap between germline ends came to 11 bases. The V gene's germline CDR1 is SNHLY and CDR2 FYNNEI. This CDR3 region has 13 residues.

This sequence joins TRBV6-5 and TRBJ2-7; the D is unclear. V was clipped by 2 bases and J by 3 bases, with 14 bases between them. The CDR3 length is 15 residues. Germline assignment: CDR1 MNHEY and CDR2 SVGAGI. This CDR3 reads CASSYMGNTGYEQYF. The CDR3 DNA reads TGTGCCAGCAGTTACATGGGGAATACGGGCTACGAGCAGTACTTC.

This clonotype was seen repeatedly, ten times or more. The chain recombines TRBV5-6 with TRBJ1-5; perhaps TRBD1 as D (6 bases). Germline V gene sequence: CDR1 SGHDT, CDR2 YYEEEE. The V end lost 4 bases, the J end lost 4 bases, and 18 bases lay between the germline ends. The CDR3 runs 16 residues. Here the CDR3 reads CASSLHTGTLNQPQHF. CDR3 nucleotides: TGTGCCAGCAGCCTACATACCGGGACACTTAATCAGCCCCAGCATTTT. Combining the CDR3 with reference TRBV5-6 and TRBJ1-5 gives the whole variable domain DAGVTQSPTHLIKTRGQQVTLRCSPKSGHDTVSWYQQALGQGPQFIFQYYEEEERQRGNFPDRFSGHQFPNYSSELNVNALLLGDSALYLCASSLHTGTLNQPQHFGDGTRLSIL.

The rearrangement joins TRBV20-1 to TRBJ2-5, with 8 bases lining up with TRBD2. The CDR3 runs to 15 residues. After removal of 3 bases from V and 5 bases from J, the junction contained 11 bases not matched to a gene. CDR1 and CDR2 (germline): DFQATT, SNEGSKA (reference sequence). CDR3 amino acids: CSASGGIAGKETQYF. CDR3 bases: TGCAGTGCTAGCGGGGGGATAGCGGGGAAGGAGACCCAGTACTTC.

The V and J genes are TRBV20-1 and TRBJ1-2; 7 nucleotides match TRBD1. The germline CDR1 and CDR2 sequences are DFQATT and SNEGSKA (reference sequence). The CDR3 runs to 14 residues. V trimming: 4 bases; J trimming: 2 bases; junction bases outside the gene matches: 7. The CDR3 is CSATRQGVNYGYTF. CDR3 sequence (DNA): TGCAGTGCTACCCGACAGGGAGTAAACTATGGCTACACCTTC.

This clonotype was recorded a few times. The chain has TRBV28 and TRBJ1-6; D may be TRBD1 (6 bases). CDR1 MDHEN and CDR2 SYDVKM come from the germline V gene. Trimming cost V 3 bases and J 9 bases, with 12 bases left between them. The CDR3 covers 14 residues. DNA of the CDR3: TGTGCCAGCAGTTTGGGGGGCGCGGGTTCACCCCTCCACTTT. This sequence encodes CASSLGGAGSPLHF.

This clonotype was detected a few times. The chain links TRBV7-2 to TRBJ1-1; TRBD1 aligns across 7 bases. The CDR3 length is 12 residues. Trimming cost V 4 bases and J 7 bases; bases outside gene matches: 3. CDR1 is SGHTA, CDR2 FQGNSA, per germline. Written as DNA, the CDR3 is TGTGCCAGCAGCTCGGACAGGTTTGAAGCTTTCTTT. Amino acids: CASSSDRFEAFF.

This clonotype was detected many times. The gene calls are TRBV28 and TRBJ2-2; the D gene is possibly TRBD1 (5 bases). The CDR3 runs to 16 residues. Per the germline V gene, CDR1 is MDHEN and CDR2 is SYDVKM. V shed 3 bases and J shed 3 bases, with 14 bases lying between them. The CDR3 reads CASSFLPRGYTGELFF. CDR3 DNA sequence: TGTGCCAGCAGTTTCCTCCCTAGGGGTTACACCGGGGAGCTGTTTTTT. The variable domain in full, with the rest retrieved from reference TRBV28 and TRBJ2-2, is DVKVTQSSRYLVKRTGEKVFLECVQDMDHENMFWYRQDPGLGLRLIYFSYDVKMKEKGDIPEGYSVSREKKERFSLILESASTNQTSMYLCASSFLPRGYTGELFFGEGSRLTVL.

This clonotype was observed many times. The chain employs TRBV7-2 and TRBJ1-6, with TRBD1 matching over 7 bases. From germline, CDR1 is SGHTA and CDR2 FQGNSA. This CDR3 has 14 residues. The V segment lost 5 bases and the J segment 6 bases; nucleotides outside the gene matches: 4. DNA for the CDR3: TGTGCCAGCAGCAAGGGACAGAGTAATTCACCCCTCCACTTT. This encodes CASSKGQSNSPLHF.

The genes are TRBV5-5 and TRBJ1-5, with 10 positions matching TRBD1. V lost 3 bases and J lost 7; bases outside the gene matches: 7. Germline V gene data show CDR1 as SGHKS and CDR2 as YYEKEE (reference sequence). The CDR3 has 15 residues. The CDR3 sequence is CASSWGQGSNQPQHF. CDR3 nucleotides: TGTGCCAGCAGCTGGGGACAGGGGAGTAACCAGCCCCAGCATTTT.

This clonotype was observed a handful of times. The rearrangement links TRBV7-9 to TRBJ1-2; D not certain. Trimming cost V 5 bases and J 6 bases, with 10 bases left between them. The germline V gene has CDR1 SEHNR and CDR2 FQNEAQ (reference sequence). The length of the CDR3 is 12 residues. CDR3 in amino acids: CASSPRIDGYTF. The CDR3, as DNA: TGTGCCAGCAGCCCCCGGATCGATGGCTACACCTTC.

This clonotype was counted at least ten times. The chain uses TRBV28 and TRBJ2-7; 15 bases line up with TRBD2. The CDR3 covers 16 residues. Germline V gene sequence: CDR1 MDHEN, CDR2 SYDVKM. Germline trimming cut 6 bases from V and 5 bases from J; bases unmatched to any gene: 8. The CDR3 protein is CASRSGLAGGAHEQYF. In nucleotides, the CDR3 is TGTGCCAGCAGATCCGGACTAGCGGGGGGGGCACACGAGCAGTACTTC.

The sample holds many counts of this clonotype. J is TRBJ2-7 and V is TRBV7-2; 7 bases are shared with TRBD2. CDR1 and CDR2 (germline): SGHTA, FQGNSA. V trimming: 1 base; J trimming: 2 bases; junction bases outside the gene matches: 5. This CDR3 spans 15 amino acids. CDR3 sequence reads: CASSLGGGGTYEQYF. The CDR3 nucleotides read TGTGCCAGCAGCTTAGGGGGGGGAGGCACCTACGAGCAGTACTTC.